The next 22 T cell receptor beta chains were all read from a single sample in a study of molecular identifiers for immune sequencing clone quantification. TCRdb reprocessed the PCR reads via MiXCR and lists one record per CDR3 protein. The sample holds 60,000 to 65,000 distinct CDR3 sequences, around 20% seen once. Sequencing was carried out using naive CD8+ T cells from blood, with Jurkat cell RNA spiked in. Subset here: FACS-sorted CD8+CD4-CCR7+CD45RA+ naive T cells. These TCRs come from a human donor in good health. Some libraries in this study had Jurkat cell RNA spiked in.

This clonotype was picked up a small number of times. The chain links TRBV27 to TRBJ2-7, with D perhaps matching TRBD2 (5 bases). Per germline, CDR1 MNHEY and CDR2 SMNVEV (reference sequence). Deletions cut 4 bases from V and 8 bases from J, with 18 bases between. This CDR3 contains 14 residues. CDR3 amino acids: CASSSLRERSQQYF. CDR3 in DNA: TGTGCCAGCAGTTCCCTACGGGAAAGATCCCAGCAGTACTTC.

V is TRBV10-2 and J is TRBJ2-5; 12 bases match TRBD2. This CDR3 is built from 15 residues. The germline V gene encodes CDR1 WSHSY and CDR2 SAAADI. Trimming removed 4 bases from V and 7 bases from J; junction bases left unmatched: 7. The CDR3 sequence: CASSATSGRWATQYF. As DNA, the CDR3 is TGCGCCAGCAGTGCGACTAGCGGGAGATGGGCGACCCAGTACTTC.

The sample holds many counts of this clonotype. The V and J genes are TRBV13 and TRBJ2-7, with D perhaps TRBD2 (6 bases). CDR3 size: 13 residues. Trimming cost V 3 bases and J 2 bases, with 8 bases left between them. CDR1 PRHDT and CDR2 FYEKMQ come from the germline V gene (reference sequence). This CDR3 is CASSFRGTYEQYF. CDR3 in DNA: TGTGCCAGCAGCTTTCGCGGGACCTACGAGCAGTACTTC.

Ten or more counts support this clonotype. J is TRBJ2-7 and V is TRBV28, with D possibly matching TRBD2 (5 bases). Germline loops: CDR1 MDHEN, CDR2 SYDVKM. The CDR3 consists of 13 residues. Trimming removed 2 bases from V and 1 base from J, with 6 bases in between. The CDR3 DNA sequence: TGTGCCAGCAGTTTACGACTATCCTACGAGCAGTACTTC. This encodes CASSLRLSYEQYF.

This clonotype was seen many times. The J gene is TRBJ2-7, the V gene TRBV25-1, with D perhaps matching TRBD2 (6 bases). Trimming removed 4 bases from V and 7 bases from J, with 14 bases in between. Germline CDR1 and CDR2: MGHDK and SYGVNS. The CDR3 is 13 residues long. The CDR3 spells CASSGTSGGEQYF. The CDR3, as DNA: TGTGCCAGCAGTGGAACCTCCGGGGGTGAGCAGTACTTC.

This clonotype was seen only a few times. Being one base from a much bigger clone, this may be a read error. This rearrangement joins TRBV28 to TRBJ2-2, with a possible D match to TRBD2 (6 bases). V was clipped by 5 bases and J by 9 bases, with 19 bases between them. Germline CDR1 and CDR2: MDHEN and SYDVKM. This CDR3 is built from 15 residues. The CDR3 region has the DNA TGTGCCAGCAGTGTCTTGGGGGGACCGACCAGGGAGCTGTTTTTT. Its translation is CASSVLGGPTRELFF.

A word on this clonotype: A much larger clone is a single base away; this may be a read error. This chain uses TRBV7-8 with TRBJ2-1; 14 bases agree with TRBD2. There are 15 residues in the CDR3. The germline V gene has CDR1 SGHVS and CDR2 FQNEAQ. Trimming at V came to 5 bases and at J to 11 bases, leaving 8 bases not matched to a gene. The DNA of the CDR3 is TGTGCCAGCAGCCTAGGGACTAGCGGGAGTAATAAGCAGTTCTTC. Translation: CASSLGTSGSNKQFF.

This clonotype was observed at least ten times. The chain combines TRBV29-1 with TRBJ2-1; D may be TRBD2 (6 bases). The CDR3 consists of 12 residues. Germline V gives CDR1 SQVTM, CDR2 ANQGSEA. The V end was cut by 6 bases, the J end by 3 bases, with 9 bases between. CDR3 nucleotides: TGCAGCGTCTCTAGCGACTACAATGAGCAGTTCTTC. It encodes CSVSSDYNEQFF.

This clonotype has ten or more counts. This chain connects TRBV20-1 to TRBJ2-7; D assignment may be TRBD1 or TRBD2 (6 bases each). V lost 5 bases to trimming and J lost 9 bases, with 23 bases between them. This CDR3 has 14 residues. Germline V gene sequence: CDR1 DFQATT, CDR2 SNEGSKA (reference sequence). The CDR3 region has the DNA TGCAGTGCTGGAGGGGGACCCGGGGCATTCTGGCAGTACTTC. This sequence encodes CSAGGGPGAFWQYF.

The sample holds many counts of this clonotype. The chain combines TRBV11-2 with TRBJ2-1; 7 positions match TRBD1. V dropped 5 bases and J dropped 4; count of bases not matched to a gene: 11. The CDR3 contains 16 residues. Germline V gives CDR1 SGHAT, CDR2 FQNNGV. The CDR3 nucleotides are TGTGCCAGCAGCGGACCCGGATTACAGGGGTACAATGAGCAGTTCTTC. The encoded protein is CASSGPGLQGYNEQFF.

A few counts support this clonotype. This chain joins TRBV12-3 or TRBV12-4 and TRBJ2-7, with TRBD1 identical over 9 bases. The CDR3 extends over 14 amino acids. Losses at the gene ends were 5 bases for V and 3 bases for J; bases not matched to a gene: 5. CDR3 nucleotides: TGTGCCAGCAGTCACGGGACAGGGAACTACGAGCAGTACTTC. Translating it yields CASSHGTGNYEQYF.

The V call is TRBV20-1, the J call TRBJ2-1; perhaps D is TRBD1 or TRBD2 (5 bases each). The CDR3 sequence is 16 residues long. Germline lookup yields CDR1 DFQATT and CDR2 SNEGSKA (reference sequence). V was trimmed by 0 bases and J by 4 bases, leaving 16 bases between them. The CDR3 DNA reads TGCAGTGCTAGAGAGGTGGGACGAAGAAGTTACAATGAGCAGTTCTTC. Translated: CSAREVGRRSYNEQFF.

Turning to this clonotype: This could be a read error, since a much larger clone is one nucleotide away. Because the CDR3 is missing its conserved closing phenylalanine or tryptophan, this is likely a read error. The chain combines TRBV28 with TRBJ1-1; D remains ambiguous. The CDR3 loop spans 16 amino acids. Looked up from germline, CDR1 is MDHEN and CDR2 is SYDVKM. V was pared by 6 bases and J by 5 bases, with 22 bases between. Here the CDR3 DNA reads TGTGCCAGCAGGACCGCAATGTTGCGGGGTGGGACTGAAGCTTTCCTT. Protein: CASRTAMLRGGTEAFL.

The chain recombines TRBV18 with TRBJ2-1, with a possible D match to TRBD1 (6 bases). Germline V gives CDR1 KGHSH, CDR2 LQKENI. The CDR3 is 14 amino acids. Trimming removed 11 bases at V and 0 bases at J, with 14 bases between. The CDR3, as DNA: TGTGCCGTACAACAGGGCACCTCCTACAATGAGCAGTTCTTC. It codes for CAVQQGTSYNEQFF.

Ten or more counts support this clonotype. The chain couples TRBV7-6 to TRBJ2-3, with TRBD2 identical over 7 bases. With 7 bases clipped from V and 5 bases from J, the junction kept 18 bases outside the gene matches. Germline-derived CDR1 and CDR2 are SGHVS and FNYEAQ. CDR3 size: 17 residues. For the CDR3, the DNA is TGTGCCAGCACCGTCTCTGCTGGCGGGAGTGGGGTAGATACGCAGTATTTT. It specifies CASTVSAGGSGVDTQYF.

The chain links TRBV6-5 to TRBJ2-1, with unresolved D. Germline CDR1 is MNHEY and CDR2 is SVGAGI. The CDR3 has 13 amino acids. V lost 6 bases and J 2 bases, leaving 8 bases between the germline ends. The CDR3 sequence is CASSQVPYNEQFF. The DNA for the CDR3 is TGTGCCAGCAGCCAAGTTCCCTACAATGAGCAGTTCTTC.

There are many counts of this clonotype. The CDR3 DNA sequence: TGTGCCAGCAGCTTAGCGCGAGGGGAATCCGGCACCGGGGAGCTGTTTTTT. It is translated as CASSLARGESGTGELFF. The chain links TRBV7-9 to TRBJ2-2; tentatively, D is TRBD1 or TRBD2 (5 bases each). Germline CDR1 reads SEHNR; CDR2 reads FQNEAQ (reference sequence). The CDR3 has 17 amino acids. V was clipped by 0 bases and J by 4 bases, with 15 bases between them.

This clonotype was counted many times. The chain employs TRBV28 and TRBJ2-5, with D possibly TRBD1 on 5 matching bases. The V and J ends lost 5 bases and 1 base respectively, with 14 bases between them. The CDR3 has 15 residues. Germline CDR1 is MDHEN and CDR2 is SYDVKM. The CDR3 reads CASSPLDSSQETQYF. In DNA form, the CDR3 reads TGTGCCAGCAGTCCTCTCGACAGTTCCCAAGAGACCCAGTACTTC.

With regard to this clonotype: Lacking the conserved final phenylalanine or tryptophan, this CDR3 likely reflects a read error. The chain joins TRBV6-5 to TRBJ2-7; D not resolved. This CDR3 is built from 14 residues. Trimming stripped 4 bases from V and 0 bases from J, with 10 bases between. CDR1 and CDR2 (germline): MNHEY, SVGAGI. CDR3 sequence: CASSWGGNSYEQYL. CDR3 nucleotides: TGTGCCAGCAGTTGGGGTGGTAACTCCTACGAGCAGTACCTC.

This clonotype came up many times. The chain uses TRBV10-3 and TRBJ2-7; D unclear. V was cut by 8 bases and J by 0 bases, with 11 bases left in between. Per germline, CDR1 ENHRY and CDR2 SYGVKD. This CDR3 spans 13 amino acids. The CDR3: CAIGEASSYEQYF. DNA for the CDR3: TGTGCCATCGGAGAGGCTAGCTCCTACGAGCAGTACTTC.

V usage is TRBV29-1 and J usage is TRBJ2-7; D ambiguous. Germline V CDR1 and CDR2: SQVTM, ANQGSEA. Trimming took 2 bases from V and 1 from J, leaving 6 bases between them. The CDR3 covers 12 residues. The CDR3, as DNA: TGCAGCGTTGAATCGGAATCCTACGAGCAGTACTTC. This codes for CSVESESYEQYF.

In this sample, this clonotype turned up a few times. The genes are TRBV20-1 and TRBJ2-1; 9 nucleotides align to TRBD2. CDR1 is DFQATT, CDR2 SNEGSKA, per germline (reference sequence). This CDR3 contains 14 residues. The V and J ends lost 3 bases and 4 bases, in that order; junction bases with no gene match: 4. CDR3 bases: TGCAGTGCTAGGTTTAGCGGGAGTTACAATGAGCAGTTCTTC. Translated, it gives CSARFSGSYNEQFF.